Below are 17 T cell receptor beta chains sequenced from a single sample in a study of blood T cell repertoires in COVID-19. The table came from immunoSEQ multiplex PCR; TCRdb's copy has only in-frame clones and leaves some out. The table includes more than 250,000 clones, roughly 84% detected once. Sequenced input: peripheral blood. The receptors here all came from a man over 45 with active or convalescent COVID-19.

The CDR3 coding sequence is TGTGCCAGCAGCCAAGGCGGGGGTTGGAACACCGGGGAGCTGTTTTTT. The encoded protein is CASSQGGGWNTGELFF. The chain uses TRBV3-1 (or the pseudogene TRBV3-2) and TRBJ2-2; 7 bases fit TRBD2. Germline V gene lookup returns CDR1 LGHDT and CDR2 YNNKEL (reference sequence). V lost 1 base, J lost 1 base, and 3 bases stayed unmatched. The CDR3 consists of 16 residues.

V usage is TRBV28 and J usage is TRBJ1-1; TRBD1 aligns across 9 bases. Germline V gene lookup returns CDR1 MDHEN and CDR2 SYDVKM. Losses at the gene ends were 5 bases for V and 5 bases for J; bases not matched to a gene: 9. This CDR3 has 15 residues. The CDR3 here is CASSPTDRGGTEAFF. The CDR3 nucleotides read TGTGCCAGCAGTCCCACCGACAGGGGGGGAACTGAAGCTTTCTTT.

V and J are TRBV9 and TRBJ2-3; 9 bases agree with TRBD1. This CDR3 spans 16 amino acids. V lost 3 bases and J lost 5; bases outside the gene matches: 10. In germline, CDR1 is SGDLS, CDR2 YYNGEE. The CDR3 DNA is TGTGCCAGCAGCGGCCGCGGGACAGGGTTAGAAGATACGCAGTATTTT. Its protein product is CASSGRGTGLEDTQYF.

The genes are TRBV10-1 and TRBJ1-1; D uncertain. Looked up from germline, CDR1 is WNHNN and CDR2 is SYGVQD (reference sequence). V shed 8 bases and J shed 1 base, with 17 bases lying between them. The CDR3 runs 15 residues. CDR3 in amino acids: CASRSAVSWNTEAFF. CDR3 DNA sequence: TGCGCCAGCCGCTCGGCGGTATCGTGGAACACTGAAGCTTTCTTT.

On this clone itself: Different DNA sequences within this sample yield the same CDR3. This rearrangement joins TRBV7-2 to TRBJ2-3; D uncertain. In germline, CDR1 is SGHTA, CDR2 FQGNSA. This CDR3 is 13 amino acids long. V was pared by 3 bases and J by 2 bases, with 6 bases between. CDR3: CASSFSVTDTQYF. The CDR3 nucleotides are TGTGCCAGCAGCTTTTCGGTCACAGATACGCAGTATTTT.

The count of this clone is one. The chain couples TRBV5-1 to TRBJ2-2; D is unclear. The CDR3 length is 14 residues. The V end was cut by 0 bases, the J end by 4 bases, with 7 bases between. CDR1 and CDR2 (germline): SGHRS, YFSETQ. DNA of the CDR3: TGCGCCAGCAGCTTGGGGCACACCACCGGGGAGCTGTTTTTT. Translation gives CASSLGHTTGELFF.

The chain uses TRBV28 and TRBJ2-2, with 7 bases fitting TRBD1. Germline trimming cut 8 bases from V and 4 bases from J; bases unmatched to any gene: 13. Germline V gene sequence: CDR1 MDHEN, CDR2 SYDVKM. There are 16 residues in the CDR3. This CDR3 is CASLTSGGILTGELFF. CDR3 coding DNA: TGTGCCAGCTTGACCTCAGGGGGTATTCTCACCGGGGAGCTGTTTTTT.

The chain links TRBV6-5 to TRBJ2-1, with a weak D call TRBD1 (6 bases). The V end was cut by 6 bases, the J end by 7 bases, with 13 bases between. This CDR3 is 13 amino acids long. In germline, CDR1 is MNHEY, CDR2 SVGAGI. The CDR3 DNA follows: TGTGCCAGCAGGAACAGGGTTGAGAATGAGCAGTTCTTC. Its protein product is CASRNRVENEQFF.

Turning to this clone: This CDR3 is also generated by other DNA sequences in the sample. The chain recombines TRBV19 with TRBJ1-5, with D tentatively TRBD1 (6 bases). This CDR3 is 13 amino acids long. Germline V lookup: CDR1 LNHDA, CDR2 SQIVND (reference sequence). The ends were cut back, 3 bases at V and 7 bases at J, with 10 bases in the middle. The CDR3 protein is CASSIGGAQPQHF. As DNA, the CDR3 is TGTGCCAGTAGTATTGGGGGGGCGCAGCCCCAGCATTTT.

The rearrangement joins TRBV6-6 to TRBJ2-7; 10 nucleotides line up with TRBD2. The germline CDR1 and CDR2 sequences are MNHNY and SVGAGI (reference sequence). The CDR3 has 16 amino acids. V dropped 6 bases and J dropped 4; count of bases not matched to a gene: 12. The CDR3 sequence: CASRTLSGGPEYEQYF. As DNA, the CDR3 is TGTGCCAGCAGAACTCTTAGCGGGGGGCCTGAATACGAGCAGTACTTC.

V and J are TRBV2 and TRBJ1-4; no firm D call. From germline, CDR1 is SNHLY and CDR2 FYNNEI. V was clipped by 3 bases and J by 4 bases, with 18 bases between them. CDR3 size: 17 residues. The CDR3 DNA is TGTGCCAGCAGTGAGGGTTTTTATGGGCAGAGTAATGAAAAACTGTTTTTT. Protein product: CASSEGFYGQSNEKLFF.

CDR3 nucleotides: TGTGCCAGCAGCTTAGAAACAGGGGACTCGAGGACCCAGTACTTC. It specifies CASSLETGDSRTQYF. The rearrangement links TRBV7-8 to TRBJ2-5, with D possibly being TRBD1 (7 bases). Germline V lookup: CDR1 SGHVS, CDR2 FQNEAQ. This CDR3 spans 15 amino acids. V lost 1 base, J lost 7 bases, and 16 bases lay in between.

This clone is a singleton in its sample. CDR3 loop: CASSQRQFDSPLHF. The CDR3 DNA reads as TGTGCCAGTAGTCAACGACAGTTTGATTCACCCCTCCACTTT. The J gene is TRBJ1-6, the V gene TRBV19, with D tentatively TRBD1 (5 bases). The CDR3 totals 14 residues. Germline lookup yields CDR1 LNHDA and CDR2 SQIVND (reference sequence). V gave up 5 bases and J gave up 8 bases, with 13 bases separating them.

The chain combines TRBV7-8 with TRBJ1-1; D is possibly TRBD1 (5 bases). Trimming removed 5 bases at V and 5 bases at J, with 9 bases between. Germline V gene lookup returns CDR1 SGHVS and CDR2 FQNEAQ. This CDR3 comprises 12 residues. In DNA, the CDR3 is TGTGCCAGCAGCCTCCGACAGACTGAAGCTTTCTTT. Translating it yields CASSLRQTEAFF.

The rearrangement uses TRBV9 and TRBJ2-1, with 9 nucleotides matching TRBD2. This CDR3 contains 16 residues. V gave up 3 bases and J gave up 1 base; unmatched junction bases: 5. CDR1 is SGDLS and CDR2 is YYNGEE in the germline V gene. The CDR3 coding sequence is TGTGCCAGCAGCGGCGGCGGGGGGGCGTCCTACAATGAGCAGTTCTTC. This sequence encodes CASSGGGGASYNEQFF.

The chain combines TRBV14 with TRBJ1-1, with D perhaps matching TRBD1 (5 bases). This CDR3 spans 14 amino acids. Germline CDR1 SGHDN, CDR2 FVKESK. Trimming removed 0 bases from V and 4 bases from J, with 9 bases in between. CDR3 loop: CASSQEGGGTEAFF. DNA of the CDR3: TGTGCCAGCAGCCAAGAGGGGGGTGGCACTGAAGCTTTCTTT.

This chain uses TRBV5-4 with TRBJ2-1; a possible D gene is TRBD1 (5 bases). The CDR3 is 14 amino acids. Germline loops: CDR1 SGHNT, CDR2 YYREEE (reference sequence). V gave up 0 bases and J gave up 7 bases, with 11 bases separating them. CDR3 loop: CASSLGAGLNEQFF. The CDR3 DNA sequence: TGTGCCAGCAGCTTGGGGGCAGGGCTAAATGAGCAGTTCTTC.